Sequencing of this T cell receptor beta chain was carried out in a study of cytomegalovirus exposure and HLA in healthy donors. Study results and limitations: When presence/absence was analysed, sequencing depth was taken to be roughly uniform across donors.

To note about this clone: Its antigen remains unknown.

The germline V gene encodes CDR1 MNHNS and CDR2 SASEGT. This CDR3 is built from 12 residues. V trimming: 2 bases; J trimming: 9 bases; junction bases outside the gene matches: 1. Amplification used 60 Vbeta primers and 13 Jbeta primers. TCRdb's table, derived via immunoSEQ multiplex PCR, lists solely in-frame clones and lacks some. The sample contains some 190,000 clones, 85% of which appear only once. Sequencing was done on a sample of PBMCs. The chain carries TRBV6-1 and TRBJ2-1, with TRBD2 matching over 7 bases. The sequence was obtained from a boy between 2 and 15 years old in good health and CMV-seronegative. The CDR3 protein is CASSEPGGEQFF. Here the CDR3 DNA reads TGTGCCAGCAGTGAACCGGGAGGTGAGCAGTTCTTC.